Following are 14 T cell receptor beta chains from one sample sequenced in a study of blood T cell repertoires in COVID-19. Data came from immunoSEQ multiplex PCR; TCRdb stores just in-frame clones and leaves some out. The table has approximately 190,000 clones, around 80% seen once; the top ten hold about an eighth. Sample: peripheral blood. The receptors were sampled from a man aged 30 to 39 with active or convalescent COVID-19.

This chain joins TRBV4-1 and TRBJ2-1, with 14 bases matching TRBD2. Germline V lookup: CDR1 MGHRA, CDR2 YSYEKL. The CDR3 runs to 16 residues. J gave up 4 bases and V 5 bases, and 4 bases lay outside the gene matches. The CDR3 nucleotides are TGCGCCAGCAGCGCCCGGACTAGCGGGGGGTACAATGAGCAGTTCTTC. It specifies CASSARTSGGYNEQFF.

The rearrangement uses TRBV2 and TRBJ2-2; tentative D call: TRBD2 (6 bases). The CDR3 is made up of 12 amino acids. V lost 6 bases, J lost 5 bases, and 7 bases lay in between. Germline V lookup: CDR1 SNHLY, CDR2 FYNNEI. The DNA for the CDR3 is TGTGCCAGCAGGACTAGGACCGGGGAGCTGTTTTTT. It encodes CASRTRTGELFF.

This clone appeared a single time. This chain uses TRBV19 with TRBJ2-5; the match to TRBD2 covers 10 bases. This CDR3 is built from 16 residues. Germline V gene data show CDR1 as LNHDA and CDR2 as SQIVND (reference sequence). V shed 3 bases, J shed 7 bases, and the junction held 11 bases outside the gene matches. The CDR3 protein is CASSIPSGRAWGTQYF. In DNA, the CDR3 is TGTGCCAGTAGTATCCCTAGCGGGAGAGCCTGGGGGACCCAGTACTTC.

V usage is TRBV19 and J usage is TRBJ2-1; 7 bases line up with TRBD2. Trimming took 5 bases from V and 8 from J; bases not matched to a gene: 9. There are 14 residues in the CDR3. Germline V gives CDR1 LNHDA, CDR2 SQIVND (reference sequence). This CDR3 reads CASSLKGGPHEQFF. The CDR3 DNA reads TGTGCCAGTAGTCTGAAGGGAGGGCCCCATGAGCAGTTCTTC.

The rearrangement joins TRBV4-1 to TRBJ2-7; 9 positions agree with TRBD2. The germline gives CDR1 MGHRA, CDR2 YSYEKL. The trim removed 4 bases at V and 7 bases at J, leaving 11 bases unmatched. This CDR3 is 15 amino acids long. CDR3 bases: TGCGCCAGCAGCCTACGACTAGCGGCTCCGGGGGAGCAGTACTTC. This gives the protein CASSLRLAAPGEQYF.

This clone appeared once. The genes are TRBV7-9 and TRBJ1-4, with D tentatively TRBD1 (6 bases). The CDR3 has 12 amino acids. Trimming cost V 0 bases and J 12 bases, with 8 bases left between them. CDR1 SEHNR and CDR2 FQNEAQ come from the germline V gene (reference sequence). CDR3 coding DNA: TGTGCCAGCAGCTTAGCGGCAGGGGAACTGTTTTTT. It codes for CASSLAAGELFF.

The V call is TRBV9, the J call TRBJ2-1; TRBD2 agrees at 12 bases. The CDR3 consists of 15 residues. V was pared by 3 bases and J by 8 bases, with 6 bases of the junction left unmatched. Germline CDR1 is SGDLS and CDR2 is YYNGEE. The CDR3 nucleotides are TGTGCCAGCAGCGCTAGCGGGAGGGCAACGGATGAGCAGTTCTTC. Its protein product is CASSASGRATDEQFF.

The table lists this clone with a few counts. The chain employs TRBV7-2 and TRBJ1-5; D may be TRBD1 (5 bases). The CDR3 is 19 residues long. Per germline, CDR1 SGHTA and CDR2 FQGNSA. Trimming removed 0 bases from V and 0 bases from J, with 18 bases in between. CDR3 nucleotide sequence: TGTGCCAGCAGCTTAGCGACGGACACACTTGTTTATAGCAATCAGCCCCAGCATTTT. It is translated as CASSLATDTLVYSNQPQHF. Variable domain in full (rest from reference TRBV7-2 and TRBJ1-5): GAGVSQSPSNKVTEKGKDVELRCDPISGHTALYWYRQSLGQGLEFLIYFQGNSAPDKSGLPSDRFSAERTGGSVSTLTIQRTQQEDSAVYLCASSLATDTLVYSNQPQHFGDGTRLSIL.

This clone was seen a few times. The chain employs TRBV27 and TRBJ1-4, with 11 bases fitting TRBD1. Germline CDR1 and CDR2: MNHEY and SMNVEV (reference sequence). This CDR3 has 15 residues. V dropped 3 bases and J dropped 8; count of bases not matched to a gene: 5. CDR3 sequence: CASSLRGQGVEKLFF. CDR3 nucleotides: TGTGCCAGCAGTTTGCGGGGACAGGGGGTGGAAAAACTGTTTTTT.

The rearrangement links TRBV2 to TRBJ2-6; weak D call: TRBD1 (6 bases). The germline CDR1 and CDR2 sequences are SNHLY and FYNNEI. CDR3 size: 17 residues. V was clipped by 2 bases and J by 0 bases, with 11 bases between them. Written as DNA, the CDR3 is TGTGCCAGCAGTGAACTCCGACAGGTCTCTGGGGCCAACGTCCTGACTTTC. Its translation: CASSELRQVSGANVLTF.

The V and J genes are TRBV27 and TRBJ1-6; 8 nucleotides agree with TRBD1. The V and J ends lost 3 bases and 3 bases, in that order; junction bases with no gene match: 4. The CDR3 has 16 residues. Germline values: CDR1 MNHEY, CDR2 SMNVEV (reference sequence). CDR3 amino acids: CASSLGTGVYNSPLHF. As DNA, the CDR3 is TGTGCCAGCAGTTTGGGGACAGGAGTCTATAATTCACCCCTCCACTTT.

This clone was seen a handful of times. The gene calls are TRBV4-1 and TRBJ2-3; 7 nucleotides agree with TRBD1. Looked up from germline, CDR1 is MGHRA and CDR2 is YSYEKL. This CDR3 spans 17 amino acids. Trimming cost V 4 bases and J 6 bases; bases outside gene matches: 16. The CDR3: CASSPMPTGTNRDTQYF. CDR3 coding DNA: TGCGCCAGCAGCCCAATGCCGACAGGGACAAACCGGGATACGCAGTATTTT.

The rearrangement links TRBV7-9 to TRBJ1-2, with 7 bases fitting TRBD1. Germline V gives CDR1 SEHNR, CDR2 FQNEAQ (reference sequence). V was pared by 5 bases and J by 8 bases, with 8 bases of the junction left unmatched. There are 13 residues in the CDR3. The CDR3 DNA sequence: TGTGCCAGCAGCGGAGACAGGGATCACGGCTACACCTTC. Protein product: CASSGDRDHGYTF.

The chain links TRBV19 to TRBJ1-2; 7 bases agree with TRBD1. Germline assignment: CDR1 LNHDA and CDR2 SQIVND (reference sequence). The CDR3 sequence is 13 residues long. V lost 4 bases, J lost 5 bases, and 4 bases stayed unmatched. The CDR3 bases are TGTGCCAGTAGTACCTCGACAGGGTATGGCTACACCTTC. Protein product: CASSTSTGYGYTF.